This TCR beta chain was documented in a study of OX40 agonist ivuxolimab in advanced cancers. The CDR3 is made up of 14 amino acids. Germline CDR1 is SGHRS and CDR2 is YFSETQ. Deletions cut 0 bases from V and 6 bases from J, with 10 bases between. Clones were read by immunoSEQ multiplex PCR, and TCRdb kept only the in-frame ones, dropping some. The repertoire holds around 80,000 clones, roughly 90% seen once, with around 0.19% in the top ten. The rearrangement links TRBV5-1 to TRBJ1-3; D is possibly TRBD1 (5 bases). Source: CD4+ or CD8+ T cells sorted from blood, taken in a trial of the OX40 agonist ivuxolimab. The source of this sequence is an adult with an advanced solid tumor such as melanoma, head and neck, liver or kidney cancer. The DNA for the CDR3 is TGCGCCAGCAGCTTGGGTAGGGGCGAAAACACCATATATTTT. Its protein is CASSLGRGENTIYF.